Reported below is one T cell receptor beta chain. These data are taken from a study of blood T cell repertoires in COVID-19. Produced via immunoSEQ multiplex PCR; TCRdb's table is partial and in-frame only. The sample shows about 85,000 clones, approximately 88% of them seen only once. Sequencing was done on a sample of peripheral blood. This sequence originates from a man in his sixties with acute or convalescent COVID-19.

The CDR3 DNA reads TGTGCCTGGACAGGGTCTAACTATGGCTACACCTTC. Translated: CAWTGSNYGYTF. V usage is TRBV30 and J usage is TRBJ1-2; perhaps TRBD1 as D (5 bases). The CDR3 covers 12 residues. Between the trimmed V and J ends, which lost 4 bases and 0 bases, there was a span of 6 bases. Germline CDR1 reads GTSNPN; CDR2 reads SVGIG (reference sequence).